This record covers a single TCR beta chain. Each CDR3 protein is one row after TCRdb ran MiXCR on the reads. The table lists under 250,000 distinct CDR3 sequences, roughly 12% of them singletons, with 1.5% to 2% in the top ten. The data derive from a study of T cell repertoires in cytomegalovirus infection. In germline, CDR1 is DFQATT, CDR2 SNEGSKA (reference sequence). V shed 5 bases and J 0 bases; nucleotides not matched to a gene: 4. The length of the CDR3 is 15 residues. The chain joins TRBV20-1 to TRBJ2-3; 11 nucleotides match TRBD1. What was sequenced was PBMCs. This clonotype was sampled from a human donor in good health (CMV status not recorded). Some clones in this sample may be carry-over from other donors' samples. The CDR3, as DNA: TGCAGTGCTGCGGGACAGGGGGTGAGCACAGATACGCAGTATTTT. Translating gives CSAAGQGVSTDTQYF.